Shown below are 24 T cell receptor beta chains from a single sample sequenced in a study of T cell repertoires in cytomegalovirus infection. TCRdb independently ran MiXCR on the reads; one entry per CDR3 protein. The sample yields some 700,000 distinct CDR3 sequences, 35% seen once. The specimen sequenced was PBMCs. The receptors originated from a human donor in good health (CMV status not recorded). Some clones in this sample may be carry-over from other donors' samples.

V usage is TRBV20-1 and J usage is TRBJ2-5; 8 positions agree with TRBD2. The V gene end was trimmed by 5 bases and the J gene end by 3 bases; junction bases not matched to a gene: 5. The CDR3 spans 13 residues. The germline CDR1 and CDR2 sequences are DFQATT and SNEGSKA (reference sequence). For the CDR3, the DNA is TGCAGTGCTCAAGCGGGGGTGGAAGAGACCCAGTACTTC. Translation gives CSAQAGVEETQYF.

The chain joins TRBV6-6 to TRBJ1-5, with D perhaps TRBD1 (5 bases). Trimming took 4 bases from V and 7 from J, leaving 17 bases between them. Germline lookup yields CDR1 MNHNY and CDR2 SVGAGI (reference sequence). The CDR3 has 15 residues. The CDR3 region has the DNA TGTGCCAGCAGTTCGCGAGCCAGGGAAAACCAGCCCCAGCATTTT. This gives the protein CASSSRARENQPQHF.

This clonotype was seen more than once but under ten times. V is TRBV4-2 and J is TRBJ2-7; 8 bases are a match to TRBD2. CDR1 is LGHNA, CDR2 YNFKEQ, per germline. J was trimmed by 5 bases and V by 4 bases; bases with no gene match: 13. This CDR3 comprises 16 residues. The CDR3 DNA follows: TGTGCCAGCAGCCCCCAGAGGACTAGCCACTTCGACGAGCAGTACTTC. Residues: CASSPQRTSHFDEQYF.

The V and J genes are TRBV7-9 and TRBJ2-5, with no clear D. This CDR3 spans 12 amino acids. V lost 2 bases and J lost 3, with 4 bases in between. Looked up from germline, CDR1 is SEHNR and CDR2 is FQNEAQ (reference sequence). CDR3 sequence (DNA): TGTGCCAGCAGCTTAAACAAAGAGACCCAGTACTTC. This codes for CASSLNKETQYF.

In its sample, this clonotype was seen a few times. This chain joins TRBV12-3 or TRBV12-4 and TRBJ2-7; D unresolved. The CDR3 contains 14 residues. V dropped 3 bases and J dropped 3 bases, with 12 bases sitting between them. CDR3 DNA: TGTGCCAGCAGTTTTCCTCCTTACTTCTACGAGCAGTACTTC. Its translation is CASSFPPYFYEQYF.

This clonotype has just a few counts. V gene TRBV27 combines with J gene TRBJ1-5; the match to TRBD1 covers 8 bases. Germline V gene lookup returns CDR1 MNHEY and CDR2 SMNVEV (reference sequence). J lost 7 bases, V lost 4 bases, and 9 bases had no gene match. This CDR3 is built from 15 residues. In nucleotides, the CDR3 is TGTGCCAGCAGTTCTCAGGGGGCGCCCCGGCAGCCCCAGCATTTT. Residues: CASSSQGAPRQPQHF.

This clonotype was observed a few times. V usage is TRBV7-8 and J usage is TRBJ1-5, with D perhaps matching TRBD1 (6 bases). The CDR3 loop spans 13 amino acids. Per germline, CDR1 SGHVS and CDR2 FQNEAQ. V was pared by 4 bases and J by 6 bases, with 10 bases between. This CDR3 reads CASSSTGLQPQHF. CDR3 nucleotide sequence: TGTGCCAGCAGCTCGACAGGTCTTCAGCCCCAGCATTTT.

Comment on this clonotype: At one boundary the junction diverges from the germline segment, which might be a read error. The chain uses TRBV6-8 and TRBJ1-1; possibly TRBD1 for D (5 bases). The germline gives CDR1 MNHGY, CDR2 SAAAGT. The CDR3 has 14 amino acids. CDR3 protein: CARRIGTGGTEAFF. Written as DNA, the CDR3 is TGTGCCCGCAGAATCGGGACGGGGGGCACTGAAGCTTTCTTT.

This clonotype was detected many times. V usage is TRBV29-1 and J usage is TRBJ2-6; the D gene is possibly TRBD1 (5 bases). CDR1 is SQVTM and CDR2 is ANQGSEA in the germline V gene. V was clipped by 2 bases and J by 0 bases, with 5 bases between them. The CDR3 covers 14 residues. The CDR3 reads CSVERGSGANVLTF. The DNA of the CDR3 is TGCAGCGTTGAAAGGGGCTCTGGGGCCAACGTCCTGACTTTC.

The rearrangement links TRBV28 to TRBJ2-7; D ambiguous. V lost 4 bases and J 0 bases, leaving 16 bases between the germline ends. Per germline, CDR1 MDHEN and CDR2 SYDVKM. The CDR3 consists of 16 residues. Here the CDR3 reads CASSSMTLPSSYEQYF. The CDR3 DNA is TGTGCCAGCAGTTCCATGACCCTACCAAGCTCCTACGAGCAGTACTTC.

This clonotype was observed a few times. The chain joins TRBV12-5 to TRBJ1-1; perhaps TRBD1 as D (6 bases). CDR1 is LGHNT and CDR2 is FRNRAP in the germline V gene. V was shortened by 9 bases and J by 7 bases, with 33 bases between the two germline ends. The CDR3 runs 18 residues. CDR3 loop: CARRVWDEGGTRVSEAFF. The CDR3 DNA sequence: TGTGCTAGGAGAGTTTGGGACGAAGGGGGAACCCGGGTTAGTGAAGCTTTCTTT.

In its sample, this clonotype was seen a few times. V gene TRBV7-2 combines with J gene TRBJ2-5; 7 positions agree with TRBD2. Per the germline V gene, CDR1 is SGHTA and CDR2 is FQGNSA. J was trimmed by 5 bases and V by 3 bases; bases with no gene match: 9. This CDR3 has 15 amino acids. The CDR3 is CASSFPSGRLETQYF. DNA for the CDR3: TGTGCCAGCAGCTTTCCTAGCGGCCGTTTGGAGACCCAGTACTTC.

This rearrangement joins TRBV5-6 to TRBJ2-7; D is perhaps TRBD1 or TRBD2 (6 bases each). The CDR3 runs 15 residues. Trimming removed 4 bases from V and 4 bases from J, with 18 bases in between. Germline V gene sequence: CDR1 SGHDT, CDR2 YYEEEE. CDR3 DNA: TGTGCCAGCAGCCCCGTTGGATCGGGGGCGTACGAGCAGTACTTC. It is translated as CASSPVGSGAYEQYF.

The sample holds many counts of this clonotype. CDR3 DNA sequence: TGTGCCAGCAGCTTTGGACAGGGGGCTGGCTACACCTTC. Its protein is CASSFGQGAGYTF. The chain recombines TRBV7-2 with TRBJ1-2, with 11 nucleotides matching TRBD1. The CDR3 is made up of 13 amino acids. With V trimmed by 3 bases and J by 7 bases, 1 base remained unmatched. Germline assignment: CDR1 SGHTA and CDR2 FQGNSA.

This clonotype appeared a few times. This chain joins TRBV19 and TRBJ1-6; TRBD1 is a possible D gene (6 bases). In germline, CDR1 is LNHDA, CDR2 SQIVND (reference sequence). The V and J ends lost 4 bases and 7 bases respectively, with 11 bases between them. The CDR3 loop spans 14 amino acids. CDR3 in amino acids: CASSTGEVNSPLHF. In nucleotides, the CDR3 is TGTGCCAGTAGTACAGGGGAGGTAAATTCACCCCTCCACTTT.

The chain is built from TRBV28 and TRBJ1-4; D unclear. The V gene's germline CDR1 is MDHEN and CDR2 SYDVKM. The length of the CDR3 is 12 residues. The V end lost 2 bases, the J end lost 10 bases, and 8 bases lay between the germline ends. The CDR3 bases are TGTGCCAGCAGTTTAGGGTACCCAAAACTGTTTTTT. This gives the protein CASSLGYPKLFF.

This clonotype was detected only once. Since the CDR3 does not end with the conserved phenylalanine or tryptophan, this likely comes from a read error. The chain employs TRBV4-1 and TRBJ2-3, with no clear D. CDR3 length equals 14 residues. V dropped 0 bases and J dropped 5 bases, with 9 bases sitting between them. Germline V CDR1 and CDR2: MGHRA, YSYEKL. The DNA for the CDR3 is TGCGCCAGCAGCCAAGACCAAGGACGAGATACGCAGTATTTG. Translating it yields CASSQDQGRDTQYL.

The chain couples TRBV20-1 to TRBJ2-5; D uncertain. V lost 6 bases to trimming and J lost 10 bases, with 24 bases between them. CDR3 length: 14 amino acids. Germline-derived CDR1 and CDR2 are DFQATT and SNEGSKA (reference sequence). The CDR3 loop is CSAPAGTTLGIQYF. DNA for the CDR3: TGCAGTGCCCCGGCCGGAACCACACTCGGAATCCAGTACTTC.

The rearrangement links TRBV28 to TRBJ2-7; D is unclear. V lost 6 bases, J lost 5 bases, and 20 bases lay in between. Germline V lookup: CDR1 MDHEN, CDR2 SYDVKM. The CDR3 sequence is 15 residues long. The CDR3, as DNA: TGTGCCAGCAGCCATGGCGCAGGAAGGACCCACGAGCAGTACTTC. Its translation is CASSHGAGRTHEQYF.

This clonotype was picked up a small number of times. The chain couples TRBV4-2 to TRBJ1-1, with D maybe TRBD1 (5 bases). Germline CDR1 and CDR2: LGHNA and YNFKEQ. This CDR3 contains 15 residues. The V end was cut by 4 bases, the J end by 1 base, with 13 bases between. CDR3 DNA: TGTGCCAGCAGCCTCGTAGGACAATCGAACACTGAAGCTTTCTTT. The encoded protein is CASSLVGQSNTEAFF.

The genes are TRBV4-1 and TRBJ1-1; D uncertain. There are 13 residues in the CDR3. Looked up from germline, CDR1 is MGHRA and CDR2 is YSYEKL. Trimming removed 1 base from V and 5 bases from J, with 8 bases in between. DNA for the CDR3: TGCGCCAGCAGCCAAGTTTCCGGGACTGAAGCTTTCTTT. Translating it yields CASSQVSGTEAFF.

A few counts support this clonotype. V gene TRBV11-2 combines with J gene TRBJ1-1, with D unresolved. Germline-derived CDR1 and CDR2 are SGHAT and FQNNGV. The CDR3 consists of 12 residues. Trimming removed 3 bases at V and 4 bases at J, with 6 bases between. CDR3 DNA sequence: TGTGCCAGCAGCTTCCAGGTCACTGAAGCTTTCTTT. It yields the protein CASSFQVTEAFF.

The chain's CDR3 is CASSRGLAEEETQYF. CDR3 bases: TGTGCCAGCAGTCGGGGACTAGCGGAGGAAGAGACCCAGTACTTC. This chain joins TRBV28 and TRBJ2-5, with 11 bases fitting TRBD2. V lost 5 bases, J lost 3 bases, and 5 bases stayed unmatched. Germline CDR1 is MDHEN and CDR2 is SYDVKM. The CDR3 has 15 amino acids. Drawing the rest from reference TRBV28 and TRBJ2-5, the complete variable domain is DVKVTQSSRYLVKRTGEKVFLECVQDMDHENMFWYRQDPGLGLRLIYFSYDVKMKEKGDIPEGYSVSREKKERFSLILESASTNQTSMYLCASSRGLAEEETQYFGPGTRLLVL.

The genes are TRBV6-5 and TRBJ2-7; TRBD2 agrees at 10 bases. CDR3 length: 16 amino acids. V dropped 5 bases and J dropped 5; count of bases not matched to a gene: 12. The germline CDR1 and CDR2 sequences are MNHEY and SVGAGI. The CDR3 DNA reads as TGTGCCAGCAGTCGGAAGACCGGGACTAGCGTCAACGAGCAGTACTTC. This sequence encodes CASSRKTGTSVNEQYF.